The entry that follows covers one T cell receptor (beta chain) sequence. Its antigen is undetermined. Mismatch with germline at one junction end may stem from a read error. The data were obtained in a study of graft-versus-host responses after intestinal transplantation. About the research overall: As for transplant type, recipients had multivisceral, liver-intestinal, or isolated intestinal grafts. Every recipient underwent anti-thymocyte globulin induction, then tacrolimus and steroids for roughly 3 years. Study-level points and caveats: Some GvH clones were seen earlier in gut or blood, suggesting intestinal origin. Early post-transplant HvG declines tracked with peak circulating GvH clone levels.

Repertoires were generated with immunoSEQ multiplex PCR, while TCRdb's copy carries only in-frame clones and drops some. The sample contains 84,000 or so clones, 80% to 85% of which appear only once. Germline V gene sequence: CDR1 MGHRA, CDR2 YSYEKL. The CDR3 is 13 residues long. The source material was unstimulated CD4+ T cells sorted from spleen or lymph node cells, sampled before intestinal transplant. This receptor was obtained from a human donor who received an intestinal transplant. The chain carries TRBV4-1 and TRBJ2-3; a weak D match, TRBD2 (5 bases). The CDR3 spells CASSKEGADTQYF. The DNA for the CDR3 is TGCGCCAGCAGCAAAGAGGGAGCAGATACGCAGTATTTT.